This T cell receptor beta chain comes out of a study of CD8 T cells in ankylosing spondylitis. Findings and caveats of the study: Several highly homologous variants made up a TCR beta motif, and this motif appeared characteristic of ankylosing spondylitis blood.

This CDR3 region has 13 residues. Trimming cost V 7 bases and J 10 bases; bases outside gene matches: 9. Germline values: CDR1 DFQATT, CDR2 SNEGSKA (reference sequence). TCRdb re-derived calls from the 5' RACE reads in MiXCR, one entry per CDR3 protein. The table includes about 390,000 distinct CDR3 sequences, 20% to 25% detected once. Only a few counts were recorded for this clonotype. Its antigen is not known. The V call is TRBV20-1, the J call TRBJ2-1; TRBD2 agrees at 11 bases. The source of this sequence is a male donor with ankylosing spondylitis. The specimen was blood, either unsorted or a sorted T cell fraction (not recorded which). The CDR3 region is CSGWLAGGGEQFF. DNA for the CDR3: TGCAGTGGATGGCTAGCGGGAGGTGGGGAGCAGTTCTTC.